The clone carrying this T cell receptor (beta chain) was counted many times. This sample is drawn from a study of T-cell reconstitution after alpha-beta-depleted transplantation in children. The TCRbeta library incorporated unique molecular identifiers. Using its own MiXCR run on the PCR reads, TCRdb lists one record per CDR3 protein. In the table there are 240,000 or so distinct CDR3 sequences, around 12% of which are singletons. This specimen consisted of PBMCs from the stem cell graft donor, obtained from the stem cell graft. This sequence originates from a human donor who donated a stem cell graft to a child with acute lymphoblastic leukemia.

The CDR3 loop reads CASSQHTGRTDTQYF. The CDR3 nucleotides read TGCGCCAGCAGCCAACATACAGGGCGCACAGATACGCAGTATTTT. The V gene is TRBV5-1, the J gene TRBJ2-3, with a weak D call TRBD1 (6 bases). Trimming shortened V by 4 bases and J by 1 base, and 13 bases separated the two germline ends. From germline, CDR1 is SGHRS and CDR2 YFSETQ. The CDR3 length is 15 residues.